The 27 T cell receptor beta chains listed next were all sequenced from one sample in a study of blood T cell repertoires in COVID-19. Some clones are missing from TCRdb's copy, which holds only in-frame ones; the method was immunoSEQ multiplex PCR. The table records approximately 300,000 clones, 85% of them present only once. Input material: PBMCs or T cells enriched from blood (not recorded which). Source of these receptors: a young woman who had been exposed to COVID-19.

This chain connects TRBV3-1 (or the pseudogene TRBV3-2) to TRBJ1-6, with 9 nucleotides matching TRBD1. In germline, CDR1 is LGHDT, CDR2 YNNKEL (reference sequence). CDR3 length equals 14 residues. V dropped 7 bases and J dropped 12; count of bases not matched to a gene: 10. The CDR3 spells CASTARDRELPLHF. Written as DNA, the CDR3 is TGTGCCAGCACCGCCCGGGACAGGGAATTACCCCTCCACTTT.

The CDR3 nucleotides read TGTGCCAGCAGCGTAGCCACTAGCGGAAATACGCAGTATTTT. Its protein is CASSVATSGNTQYF. The chain links TRBV9 to TRBJ2-3; 8 bases fit TRBD2. The V segment lost 0 bases and the J segment 7 bases; nucleotides outside the gene matches: 4. The CDR3 totals 14 residues. Germline CDR1 is SGDLS and CDR2 is YYNGEE.

The chain is built from TRBV28 and TRBJ1-5, with 9 bases that match TRBD1. The CDR3 spans 15 residues. V shed 8 bases and J 6 bases; nucleotides not matched to a gene: 11. Germline-derived CDR1 and CDR2 are MDHEN and SYDVKM. The CDR3, as DNA: TGTGCCAGCCTTGACCGGGACAGGGAGATTCAGCCCCAGCATTTT. Translated, it gives CASLDRDREIQPQHF.

This chain links TRBV3-1 (or the pseudogene TRBV3-2) with TRBJ2-1, with a tentative D call TRBD2 (5 bases). The CDR3 length is 13 residues. Between the trimmed V and J ends, which lost 0 bases and 9 bases, there was a span of 9 bases. Germline V lookup: CDR1 LGHDT, CDR2 YNNKEL (reference sequence). CDR3 DNA sequence: TGTGCCAGCAGCCAAGATCTGCGGGCTGAGCAGTTCTTC. Translated: CASSQDLRAEQFF.

The rearrangement joins TRBV7-3 to TRBJ2-7; the match to TRBD2 covers 12 bases. The CDR3 extends over 14 amino acids. Germline trimming cut 5 bases from V and 7 bases from J; bases unmatched to any gene: 6. The germline CDR1 and CDR2 sequences are SGHTA and FQGTGA. The CDR3 region is CASSPLAGGREQYF. The CDR3, as DNA: TGTGCCAGCAGCCCGCTAGCGGGGGGGCGAGAGCAGTACTTC.

The chain has TRBV7-3 and TRBJ2-3; 7 bases line up with TRBD2. The germline gives CDR1 SGHTA, CDR2 FQGTGA. Trimming removed 1 base from V and 2 bases from J; junction bases left unmatched: 3. CDR3 length: 15 residues. The CDR3 loop reads CASSLNGGYTDTQYF. The CDR3, as DNA: TGTGCCAGCAGCTTAAACGGGGGGTACACAGATACGCAGTATTTT.

Only one count was recorded for this clone. This chain links TRBV5-3 with TRBJ1-2; 7 nucleotides line up with TRBD1. TRBV5-3 is marked as an open reading frame, function uncertain. The CDR3 has 14 amino acids. After removal of 3 bases from V and 1 base from J, the junction contained 3 bases not matched to a gene. This CDR3 reads CARSWDSYNYGYTF. The CDR3 coding sequence is TGTGCCAGAAGCTGGGACAGTTATAACTATGGCTACACCTTC.

This clone was picked up a small number of times. The chain carries TRBV27 and TRBJ2-5, with D maybe TRBD2 (6 bases). CDR3 length: 14 residues. Trimming left V 0 bases short and J 4 bases short, with 9 bases between. Germline V lookup: CDR1 MNHEY, CDR2 SMNVEV (reference sequence). The CDR3 region has the DNA TGTGCCAGCAGTTTATCGCCGGGAGTAGAGACCCAGTACTTC. It encodes CASSLSPGVETQYF.

This chain links TRBV28 with TRBJ2-7; TRBD1 agrees at 7 bases. Trimming removed 5 bases from V and 3 bases from J; junction bases left unmatched: 10. This CDR3 is 15 amino acids long. Germline V gene sequence: CDR1 MDHEN, CDR2 SYDVKM. The CDR3 loop is CASSNAGTELYEQYF. CDR3 nucleotide sequence: TGTGCCAGCAGTAACGCCGGGACAGAACTCTACGAGCAGTACTTC.

This clone appeared a few times. The V gene is TRBV12-5, the J gene TRBJ1-2; 9 nucleotides line up with TRBD1. Germline-derived CDR1 and CDR2 are LGHNT and FRNRAP. V was pared by 4 bases and J by 0 bases, with 0 bases of the junction left unmatched. This CDR3 has 14 residues. DNA for the CDR3: TGTGCTAGTGGTTGGGACAGGGCTAACTATGGCTACACCTTC. Amino acid sequence: CASGWDRANYGYTF.

The chain recombines TRBV28 with TRBJ1-2, with TRBD1 matching over 7 bases. The J segment lost 4 bases and the V segment lost 6 bases, leaving 11 bases of the junction unmatched. CDR1 and CDR2 from the germline V gene are MDHEN and SYDVKM. The CDR3 covers 15 residues. The CDR3 spells CASSYSGQTPYGYTF. CDR3 sequence (DNA): TGTGCCAGCAGCTACTCGGGACAGACTCCCTATGGCTACACCTTC.

The J gene is TRBJ2-7, the V gene TRBV18; the D gene is possibly TRBD1 (5 bases). The CDR3 runs 15 residues. Trimming took off 8 bases at V and 5 bases at J, with 22 bases between the two ends. The V gene's germline CDR1 is KGHSH and CDR2 LQKENI. The DNA of the CDR3 is TGTGCCAGCATTTGGGCACAGGACCCCGAGCACGAGCAGTACTTC. Protein: CASIWAQDPEHEQYF.

The rearrangement uses TRBV27 and TRBJ2-1; 8 positions match TRBD2. Germline trimming cut 5 bases from V and 2 bases from J; bases unmatched to any gene: 5. In germline, CDR1 is MNHEY, CDR2 SMNVEV (reference sequence). The CDR3 contains 15 residues. The CDR3 sequence: CASSKNSGAYNEQFF. CDR3 nucleotide sequence: TGTGCCAGCAGTAAGAATAGCGGGGCCTACAATGAGCAGTTCTTC.

The V and J genes are TRBV18 and TRBJ1-1; 9 positions match TRBD1. This CDR3 is built from 15 residues. Trimming took 6 bases from V and 5 from J; bases not matched to a gene: 10. Germline values: CDR1 KGHSH, CDR2 LQKENI. CDR3: CASSSEQGARTEAFF. The DNA for the CDR3 is TGTGCCAGCTCCTCTGAACAGGGGGCCCGGACTGAAGCTTTCTTT.

This clone was seen a single time. The chain joins TRBV19 to TRBJ1-2; a possible D gene is TRBD1 (5 bases). With 7 bases removed from V and 9 bases from J, the gap between germline ends came to 12 bases. In germline, CDR1 is LNHDA, CDR2 SQIVND (reference sequence). The CDR3 spans 11 residues. In DNA, the CDR3 is TGTGCCAGTAAAGGGGTACTAAGCTACACCTTC. This codes for CASKGVLSYTF.

The chain recombines TRBV9 with TRBJ2-7, with TRBD1 matching over 8 bases. CDR3 length equals 17 residues. Germline values: CDR1 SGDLS, CDR2 YYNGEE. V lost 0 bases, J lost 2 bases, and 10 bases stayed unmatched. CDR3 residues: CASSVADRAGGPYEQYF. The CDR3, as DNA: TGTGCCAGCAGCGTAGCTGATAGGGCAGGGGGCCCCTACGAGCAGTACTTC.

V usage is TRBV28 and J usage is TRBJ1-5; maybe TRBD1 (6 bases). Between the trimmed V and J ends, which lost 6 bases and 3 bases, there was a span of 12 bases. CDR1 and CDR2 (germline): MDHEN, SYDVKM. This CDR3 is built from 14 residues. CDR3 amino acids: CASSLGQFNQPQHF. The DNA of the CDR3 is TGTGCCAGCAGCCTCGGACAGTTCAATCAGCCCCAGCATTTT.

CDR3 DNA sequence: TGTGCCAGCAGTTTAGTCGGGACTAGCGGGGGGGCATGGTCCTACAATGAGCAGTTCTTC. Translation: CASSLVGTSGGAWSYNEQFF. The genes are TRBV27 and TRBJ2-1; 16 nucleotides match TRBD2. The CDR3 extends over 20 amino acids. Germline assignment: CDR1 MNHEY and CDR2 SMNVEV (reference sequence). With 2 bases clipped from V and 1 base from J, the junction kept 8 bases outside the gene matches.

The J gene is TRBJ1-1, the V gene TRBV6-5, with 11 bases lining up with TRBD1. The CDR3 consists of 15 residues. V lost 6 bases to trimming and J lost 3 bases; unmatched junction nucleotides: 6. Germline V lookup: CDR1 MNHEY, CDR2 SVGAGI. Here the CDR3 reads CASRVRDRGDTEAFF. DNA for the CDR3: TGTGCCAGCAGAGTCCGGGACAGGGGGGACACTGAAGCTTTCTTT.

CDR3 protein: CASSPDRGNTGELFF. The CDR3 region has the DNA TGTGCCAGTAGTCCCGACAGGGGGAACACCGGGGAGCTGTTTTTT. This rearrangement joins TRBV19 to TRBJ2-2; 8 bases align to TRBD1. Germline trimming cut 5 bases from V and 1 base from J; bases unmatched to any gene: 3. Germline V gives CDR1 LNHDA, CDR2 SQIVND (reference sequence). The CDR3 contains 15 residues.

This sequence joins TRBV18 and TRBJ1-3; D remains ambiguous. CDR3 length: 18 residues. Trimming removed 8 bases from V and 0 bases from J, with 23 bases in between. Germline-derived CDR1 and CDR2 are KGHSH and LQKENI. DNA of the CDR3: TGTGCCAGCCCGAGCGGAGTTCCCCGGACGGACTCTGGAAACACCATATATTTT. It specifies CASPSGVPRTDSGNTIYF.

This chain connects TRBV7-2 to TRBJ2-4, with D tentatively TRBD2 (5 bases). V lost 6 bases, J lost 6 bases, and 15 bases lay in between. Germline CDR1 is SGHTA and CDR2 is FQGNSA. The CDR3 sequence is 14 residues long. The CDR3 DNA follows: TGTGCCAGCAGTCGACGGGGATTTAGAAACATTCAGTACTTC. Protein sequence: CASSRRGFRNIQYF.

This clone has a single count. The V and J genes are TRBV11-2 and TRBJ2-7; possible D gene TRBD1, 5 bases. Trimming pared 5 bases from V and 3 bases from J, leaving 14 bases between. The germline V gene has CDR1 SGHAT and CDR2 FQNNGV. The CDR3 contains 14 residues. The CDR3, as DNA: TGTGCCAGCAGCCCAGGACAAGTGTTCTACGAGCAGTACTTC. This gives the protein CASSPGQVFYEQYF.

The chain recombines TRBV28 with TRBJ1-4; no clear D gene. Trimming took off 5 bases at V and 4 bases at J, with 14 bases between the two ends. The CDR3 consists of 15 residues. Per the germline V gene, CDR1 is MDHEN and CDR2 is SYDVKM. The CDR3 coding sequence is TGTGCCAGCAGTGGTCAAAAGGGAGGTAATGAAAAACTGTTTTTT. It encodes CASSGQKGGNEKLFF.

This chain joins TRBV10-3 and TRBJ1-2, with 9 bases fitting TRBD1. V dropped 3 bases and J dropped 6; count of bases not matched to a gene: 5. CDR1 and CDR2 from the germline V gene are ENHRY and SYGVKD. This CDR3 spans 14 amino acids. The CDR3 is CAISEGDRENGYTF. The CDR3 coding sequence is TGTGCCATCAGTGAAGGGGACAGGGAAAATGGCTACACCTTC.

As for this clone: Other DNA sequences in the sample encode the same CDR3. The chain links TRBV28 to TRBJ2-1; D gene unclear. The CDR3 loop spans 11 amino acids. V lost 11 bases and J 0 bases, leaving 5 bases between the germline ends. The germline CDR1 and CDR2 sequences are MDHEN and SYDVKM. The CDR3 loop reads CASLSYNEQFF. As DNA, the CDR3 is TGTGCCTCCCTCTCCTACAATGAGCAGTTCTTC.

This chain links TRBV28 with TRBJ1-1; the D gene is possibly TRBD1 (5 bases). V gave up 7 bases and J gave up 6 bases, with 12 bases separating them. CDR3 length: 12 residues. CDR1 is MDHEN, CDR2 SYDVKM, per germline. The CDR3 sequence is CASIVRGSEAFF. The CDR3, as DNA: TGTGCCAGCATTGTTAGGGGTTCTGAAGCTTTCTTT. The variable domain in full, with the rest retrieved from reference TRBV28 and TRBJ1-1, is DVKVTQSSRYLVKRTGEKVFLECVQDMDHENMFWYRQDPGLGLRLIYFSYDVKMKEKGDIPEGYSVSREKKERFSLILESASTNQTSMYLCASIVRGSEAFFGQGTRLTVV.